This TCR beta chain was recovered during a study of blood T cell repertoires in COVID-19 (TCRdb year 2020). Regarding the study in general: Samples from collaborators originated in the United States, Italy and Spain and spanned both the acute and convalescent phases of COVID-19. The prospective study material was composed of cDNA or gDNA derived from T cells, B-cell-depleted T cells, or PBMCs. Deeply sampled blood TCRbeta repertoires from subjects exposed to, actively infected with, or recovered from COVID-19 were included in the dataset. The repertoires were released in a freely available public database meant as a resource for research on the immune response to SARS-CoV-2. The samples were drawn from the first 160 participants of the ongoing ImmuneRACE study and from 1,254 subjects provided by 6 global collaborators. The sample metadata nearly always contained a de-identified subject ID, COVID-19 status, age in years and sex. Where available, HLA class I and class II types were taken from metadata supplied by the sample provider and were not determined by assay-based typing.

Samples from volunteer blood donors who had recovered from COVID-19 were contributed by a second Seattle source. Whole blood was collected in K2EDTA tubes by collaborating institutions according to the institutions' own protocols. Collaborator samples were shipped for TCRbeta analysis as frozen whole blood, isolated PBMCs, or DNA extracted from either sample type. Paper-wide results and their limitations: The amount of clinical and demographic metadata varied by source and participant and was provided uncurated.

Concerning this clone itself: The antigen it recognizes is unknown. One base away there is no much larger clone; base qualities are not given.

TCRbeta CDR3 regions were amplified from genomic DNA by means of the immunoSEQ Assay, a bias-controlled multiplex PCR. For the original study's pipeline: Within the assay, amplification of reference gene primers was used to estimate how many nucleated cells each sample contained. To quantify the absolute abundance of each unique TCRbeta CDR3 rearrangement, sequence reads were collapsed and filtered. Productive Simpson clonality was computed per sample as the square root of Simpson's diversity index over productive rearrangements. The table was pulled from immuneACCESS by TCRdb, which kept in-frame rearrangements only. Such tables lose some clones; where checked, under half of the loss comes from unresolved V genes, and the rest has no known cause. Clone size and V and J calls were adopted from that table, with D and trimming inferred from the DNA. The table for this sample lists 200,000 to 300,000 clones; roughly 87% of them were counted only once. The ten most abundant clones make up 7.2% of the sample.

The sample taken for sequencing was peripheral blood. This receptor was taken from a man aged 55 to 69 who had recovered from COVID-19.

CDR3 reads: CSVDAGGEQETQYF. The DNA reads TGCAGCGTTGATGCGGGGGGAGAGCAAGAGACCCAGTACTTC. The chain is made from TRBV29-1 and TRBJ2-5; a stretch of 8 junction bases matches TRBD2. From cysteine to phenylalanine, the CDR3 is 14 amino acids long. CDR3 DNA only is kept here, 42 bases in frame from base 1. For CDR1 and CDR2, the germline V gene lists SQVTM and ANQGSEA. Trimming accounts for 3 bases at V and 2 bases at J, while the number of junction bases matched to no gene is 5.